This entry lists 29 T cell receptor beta chains sequenced from one sample in a study of T cells in Graves' hyperthyroidism and ophthalmopathy. The CDR3 regions of TCR beta were amplified from RNA transcripts. TCR CDR3 regions were first amplified by RT-PCR with HTBI primers. TCRdb fed the multiplex PCR reads into MiXCR, producing one record per CDR3 protein. This sample has about 570,000 distinct CDR3 sequences, with 12% to 15% found just once. The sample was blood. These receptors all come from a woman aged 40 to 50 with Graves' hyperthyroidism.

Ten or more counts support this clonotype. The rearrangement links TRBV11-2 to TRBJ2-2; 10 nucleotides agree with TRBD2. The CDR3 sequence is 15 residues long. Trimming removed 0 bases from V and 5 bases from J; junction bases left unmatched: 0. The germline gives CDR1 SGHAT, CDR2 FQNNGV. CDR3 DNA: TGTGCCAGCAGCTTAGAACTAGCGGGAACCGGGGAGCTGTTTTTT. It is translated as CASSLELAGTGELFF.

In its sample, this clonotype was seen many times. The V and J genes are TRBV7-9 and TRBJ2-5, with TRBD1 identical over 7 bases. The CDR3 is 16 amino acids. The trim removed 1 base at V and 5 bases at J, leaving 10 bases unmatched. Germline CDR1 and CDR2: SEHNR and FQNEAQ (reference sequence). CDR3 nucleotides: TGTGCCAGCAGCTTAGGCCCGACAGGGTCTCAGGAGACCCAGTACTTC. Translating gives CASSLGPTGSQETQYF. The whole variable domain, filled in from reference TRBV7-9 and TRBJ2-5, reads DTGVSQNPRHKITKRGQNVTFRCDPISEHNRLYWYRQTLGQGPEFLTYFQNEAQLEKSRLLSDRFSAERPKGSFSTLEIQRTEQGDSAMYLCASSLGPTGSQETQYFGPGTRLLVL.

The chain recombines TRBV12-3 or TRBV12-4 with TRBJ1-1; tentatively, D is TRBD1 (6 bases). Trimming removed 7 bases at V and 4 bases at J, with 19 bases between. The CDR3 consists of 15 residues. Here the CDR3 reads CASTKGVPDPTEAFF. In DNA form, the CDR3 reads TGTGCCAGCACCAAGGGGGTCCCCGATCCCACTGAAGCTTTCTTT.

This clonotype was observed a handful of times. The chain employs TRBV28 and TRBJ1-3; a possible D gene is TRBD1 (5 bases). V was clipped by 8 bases and J by 12 bases, with 20 bases between them. Germline loops: CDR1 MDHEN, CDR2 SYDVKM. The CDR3 has 13 amino acids. In DNA, the CDR3 is TGTGCCAGCCGCCGGGGCTCTGCCTTCGTCATATATTTT. Protein product: CASRRGSAFVIYF.

This clonotype was observed at least ten times. The gene calls are TRBV10-3 and TRBJ2-7; 9 nucleotides match TRBD2. Trimming removed 3 bases from V and 0 bases from J; junction bases left unmatched: 6. Germline V gene data show CDR1 as ENHRY and CDR2 as SYGVKD. The CDR3 covers 16 residues. The CDR3 loop reads CAISDLAGASSYEQYF. The CDR3 coding sequence is TGTGCCATCAGTGATTTAGCGGGAGCGAGCTCCTACGAGCAGTACTTC.

In its sample, this clonotype was seen a few times. The chain carries TRBV6-1 and TRBJ2-1; TRBD2 matches at 8 bases. This CDR3 is built from 16 residues. Germline lookup yields CDR1 MNHNS and CDR2 SASEGT. J lost 0 bases, V lost 5 bases, and 6 bases had no gene match. CDR3 loop: CASSLLSGSSYNEQFF. DNA of the CDR3: TGTGCCAGCAGTCTCCTGAGCGGGAGCTCCTACAATGAGCAGTTCTTC.

This clonotype was counted ten times or more. The chain uses TRBV5-1 and TRBJ1-1, with 8 bases lining up with TRBD1. CDR1 and CDR2 from the germline V gene are SGHRS and YFSETQ. With V trimmed by 0 bases and J by 2 bases, 3 bases remained unmatched. The CDR3 runs to 15 residues. CDR3 nucleotides: TGCGCCAGCAGCTTGGGCGGACAGGGAAACACTGAAGCTTTCTTT. As protein: CASSLGGQGNTEAFF.

There are many counts of this clonotype. The chain links TRBV11-2 to TRBJ2-1, with no clear D. V was cut by 4 bases and J by 3 bases, with 10 bases left in between. Germline CDR1 and CDR2: SGHAT and FQNNGV. This CDR3 region has 14 residues. The CDR3 is CASSSAHLYNEQFF. The CDR3 region has the DNA TGTGCCAGCAGCTCTGCCCACCTCTACAATGAGCAGTTCTTC.

This clonotype came up many times. This chain links TRBV30 with TRBJ1-2; TRBD1 matches at 9 bases. The CDR3 has 13 amino acids. In germline, CDR1 is GTSNPN, CDR2 SVGIG (reference sequence). Losses at the gene ends were 3 bases for V and 9 bases for J; bases not matched to a gene: 8. The CDR3 DNA is TGTGCCTGGAGCGCACAGGGGGCGTCTAGCTACACCTTC. It codes for CAWSAQGASSYTF.

In its sample, this clonotype was seen many times. The chain has TRBV27 and TRBJ2-1, with 7 bases that match TRBD2. This CDR3 has 16 residues. Per germline, CDR1 MNHEY and CDR2 SMNVEV (reference sequence). V lost 0 bases, J lost 2 bases, and 4 bases stayed unmatched. CDR3 in amino acids: CASSLSPGGPYNEQFF. The CDR3 bases are TGTGCCAGCAGTTTATCACCGGGGGGTCCCTACAATGAGCAGTTCTTC.

This clonotype came up many times. This chain's CDR3 is CASSLGGGGQYF. CDR3 in DNA: TGTGCCAGCAGCTTAGGGGGCGGAGGGCAGTACTTC. This chain connects TRBV7-2 to TRBJ2-7; D may be TRBD1 or TRBD2 (5 bases each). V was trimmed by 1 base and J by 9 bases, leaving 10 bases between them. The CDR3 consists of 12 residues. The germline gives CDR1 SGHTA, CDR2 FQGNSA.

This clonotype has a count of ten or more. The V and J genes are TRBV12-3 or TRBV12-4 and TRBJ1-6; D gene unclear. Trimming shortened V by 5 bases and J by 5 bases, and 19 bases separated the two germline ends. The CDR3 runs 17 residues. This chain's CDR3 is CASSSSAAVYHNSPLHF. The CDR3 bases are TGTGCCAGCAGTAGTTCAGCCGCAGTTTATCATAATTCACCCCTCCACTTT.

Remarks on this clonotype: A single base separates this from a much larger clone, so it may be a read error. V is TRBV20-1 and J is TRBJ2-5, with D possibly matching TRBD2 (6 bases). Germline V lookup: CDR1 DFQATT, CDR2 SNEGSKA (reference sequence). The CDR3 spans 13 residues. This chain's CDR3 is CSASGGNQVTQYF. In DNA, the CDR3 is TGCAGTGCTAGCGGCGGGAACCAAGTGACCCAGTACTTC.

There are a few counts of this clonotype. Possible read error: a much larger clone is one base away. The rearrangement links TRBV3-1 to TRBJ2-7; D might be TRBD2 (6 bases). Germline loops: CDR1 LGHDT, CDR2 YNNKEL (reference sequence). The CDR3 spans 17 residues. The CDR3 spells CAGSQAGTRHYSYEQYF. In nucleotides, the CDR3 is TGTGCCGGCAGCCAAGCCGGGACTCGACACTATTCCTACGAGCAGTACTTC.

This clonotype was counted between two and nine times. The chain couples TRBV9 to TRBJ2-1, with 9 bases fitting TRBD2. V shed 2 bases, J shed 7 bases, and the junction held 10 bases outside the gene matches. The germline CDR1 and CDR2 sequences are SGDLS and YYNGEE. This CDR3 spans 16 amino acids. In DNA, the CDR3 is TGTGCCAGCAGCGTGGGTGGCGGGAGGGATTCTAATGAGCAGTTCTTC. Translated, it gives CASSVGGGRDSNEQFF.

The V and J genes are TRBV4-1 and TRBJ1-2, with D uncertain. Deletions cut 1 base from V and 3 bases from J, with 18 bases between. Germline CDR1 reads MGHRA; CDR2 reads YSYEKL. The CDR3 runs 17 residues. The CDR3 sequence is CASSQAPSFRVDYGYTF. The CDR3 coding sequence is TGCGCCAGCAGCCAAGCACCCAGTTTTAGGGTGGACTATGGCTACACCTTC.

This clonotype came up many times. The chain combines TRBV10-3 with TRBJ1-2, with TRBD1 as a possible D gene (6 bases). Germline V gives CDR1 ENHRY, CDR2 SYGVKD. CDR3 size: 14 residues. V dropped 4 bases and J dropped 1 base, with 10 bases sitting between them. The CDR3 loop is CAISVQGDNYGYTF. CDR3 nucleotides: TGTGCCATCAGTGTACAGGGTGATAACTATGGCTACACCTTC.

The J gene is TRBJ2-1, the V gene TRBV6-1, with D possibly TRBD2 on 6 matching bases. This CDR3 has 13 amino acids. Trimming cost V 8 bases and J 3 bases, with 11 bases left between them. Germline loops: CDR1 MNHNS, CDR2 SASEGT. In DNA, the CDR3 is TGTGCCAGCCGACTGGGACTCTACAATGAGCAGTTCTTC. It encodes CASRLGLYNEQFF.

This clonotype showed up just a few times. V usage is TRBV19 and J usage is TRBJ1-4; 10 bases align to TRBD1. There are 18 residues in the CDR3. Germline lookup yields CDR1 LNHDA and CDR2 SQIVND (reference sequence). V trimming: 5 bases; J trimming: 5 bases; junction bases outside the gene matches: 14. CDR3: CASSFAGQGSKRNEKLFF. The CDR3 region has the DNA TGTGCCAGTAGTTTCGCGGGACAGGGGTCTAAGCGGAATGAAAAACTGTTTTTT.

In this sample, this clonotype turned up a few times. The chain joins TRBV15 to TRBJ1-6; possible D gene TRBD1, 5 bases. The CDR3 contains 15 residues. Trimming cost V 0 bases and J 7 bases, with 10 bases left between them. Germline V lookup: CDR1 LNHNV, CDR2 YYDKDF (reference sequence). The DNA of the CDR3 is TGTGCCACCAGCAGAGATCAGGGCGGGAATTCACCCCTCCACTTT. This encodes CATSRDQGGNSPLHF.

This rearrangement joins TRBV28 to TRBJ2-1; D may be TRBD2 (5 bases). Germline CDR1 is MDHEN and CDR2 is SYDVKM. The CDR3 is 17 residues long. V shed 6 bases and J shed 7 bases, with 25 bases lying between them. The CDR3 DNA is TGTGCCAGCAGCCCAATAACGAGGGTTCACCTGTGGAATGAGCAGTTCTTC. This translates into CASSPITRVHLWNEQFF.

A few counts support this clonotype. Being one base from a much bigger clone, this may be a read error. The chain has TRBV20-1 and TRBJ1-4; 7 nucleotides align to TRBD1. CDR1 is DFQATT and CDR2 is SNEGSKA in the germline V gene (reference sequence). This CDR3 is 14 amino acids long. The V segment lost 4 bases and the J segment 5 bases; nucleotides outside the gene matches: 7. CDR3 protein: CSAKPTGRNEKLFF. Written as DNA, the CDR3 is TGCAGTGCTAAACCGACAGGGAGAAATGAAAAACTGTTTTTT.

The table lists this clonotype with a few counts. The chain combines TRBV4-1 with TRBJ2-7; D gene uncertain. The germline V and J ends were trimmed by 4 bases and 0 bases, with 16 bases remaining between them. There are 16 residues in the CDR3. Looked up from germline, CDR1 is MGHRA and CDR2 is YSYEKL. In DNA form, the CDR3 reads TGCGCCAGCAGCCGTTCAAGTCCGGTTAGCTCCTACGAGCAGTACTTC. As protein: CASSRSSPVSSYEQYF.

There are a few counts of this clonotype. V gene TRBV5-5 combines with J gene TRBJ1-2; 7 positions agree with TRBD1. Germline V gene lookup returns CDR1 SGHKS and CDR2 YYEKEE (reference sequence). The CDR3 is 14 residues long. The junction had 3 bases not matched to a gene; V was cut back by 0 bases and J by 4 bases. This chain's CDR3 is CASSLVWDSYGYTF. In DNA, the CDR3 is TGTGCCAGCAGCTTGGTTTGGGACAGCTATGGCTACACCTTC.

At least ten counts were recorded for this clonotype. The rearrangement joins TRBV28 to TRBJ1-1; no firm D call. V was cut by 2 bases and J by 3 bases, with 7 bases left in between. The CDR3 has 13 amino acids. CDR1 is MDHEN, CDR2 SYDVKM, per germline. The CDR3 DNA sequence: TGTGCCAGCAGTTTAGGCCGGCACACTGAAGCTTTCTTT. Translated: CASSLGRHTEAFF.

This clonotype showed up just a few times. This rearrangement joins TRBV2 to TRBJ1-1, with D maybe TRBD1 (6 bases). V was pared by 6 bases and J by 5 bases, with 16 bases between. CDR3 length: 14 residues. Germline V gives CDR1 SNHLY, CDR2 FYNNEI. CDR3 amino acids: CASRNDIGGTEAFF. CDR3 bases: TGTGCCAGCAGGAACGATATAGGGGGAACTGAAGCTTTCTTT. The full variable domain, rest sourced from reference TRBV2 and TRBJ1-1, is EPEVTQTPSHQVTQMGQEVILRCVPISNHLYFYWYRQILGQKVEFLVSFYNNEISEKSEIFDDQFSVERPDGSNFTLKIRSTKLEDSAMYFCASRNDIGGTEAFFGQGTRLTVV.

The chain uses TRBV6-2 or TRBV6-3 and TRBJ1-1, with 9 bases identical to TRBD1. V lost 6 bases to trimming and J lost 7 bases; unmatched junction nucleotides: 6. Germline assignment: CDR1 MNHEY and CDR2 SVGEGT. CDR3 length: 13 amino acids. The DNA for the CDR3 is TGTGCCAGCAGGCCCGACAGGGGGATTGAAGCTTTCTTT. It yields the protein CASRPDRGIEAFF.

This clonotype was picked up many times. The V gene is TRBV11-2, the J gene TRBJ2-5; 7 positions match TRBD2. The V gene end was trimmed by 0 bases and the J gene end by 5 bases; junction bases not matched to a gene: 9. This CDR3 has 16 residues. Germline V gene data show CDR1 as SGHAT and CDR2 as FQNNGV. The CDR3 region is CASSLDLAGVDETQYF. CDR3 DNA: TGTGCCAGCAGCTTAGATCTTGCGGGAGTAGATGAGACCCAGTACTTC.

This clonotype was recorded a few times. The rearrangement joins TRBV4-1 to TRBJ2-7; TRBD1 or TRBD2 may be the D gene (6 bases each). The CDR3 loop spans 15 amino acids. CDR1 is MGHRA, CDR2 YSYEKL, per germline. Trimming stripped 0 bases from V and 3 bases from J, with 12 bases between. CDR3 sequence reads: CASSQERGDLYEQYF. In DNA, the CDR3 is TGCGCCAGCAGCCAAGAGAGGGGGGATCTCTACGAGCAGTACTTC.